The entry below describes one TCR beta chain. The sample is drawn from a study of OX40 agonist ivuxolimab in advanced cancers. TCRdb keeps only in-frame clones here, not all; method: immunoSEQ multiplex PCR. Of about 59,000 clones listed, roughly nine tenths are singletons. Per the germline V gene, CDR1 is SQVTM and CDR2 is ANQGSEA. The length of the CDR3 is 16 residues. This sequence originates from an adult with an advanced solid tumor such as melanoma, head and neck, liver or kidney cancer. The sample consisted of CD4+ or CD8+ T cells sorted from blood, taken in a trial of the OX40 agonist ivuxolimab. The V and J genes are TRBV29-1 and TRBJ2-5; 12 bases are a match to TRBD2. The CDR3 loop is CSLTGPGLAGGETQYF. CDR3 sequence (DNA): TGCAGTCTTACAGGACCGGGACTAGCGGGCGGAGAGACCCAGTACTTC.